The following is a TCR beta chain sequence with its context. Its specificity is unknown. This record belongs to a study of metastatic and nonmetastatic thyroid tumors. Looking at the study overall: Thyroid patients, malignant and benign, had repertoires compared across blood and tumor or nodule tissue.

No treatment had been given to any patient before thyroid surgery. Regarding the study as a whole: Reportedly, malignant thyroid tumors had significantly higher TCR beta diversity than benign nodules, in blood and tumor.

As originally analysed: Variation in CDR3 across clinicopathological groups served as the basis for constructing a distant-metastasis classifier in papillary thyroid cancer. MiXCR was used by TCRdb to re-call the PCR reads. TCRdb, rather than the study authors, made the V and J calls. The data contain 15,000 to 20,000 clones, roughly a quarter of them seen just once; the ten biggest clones take up 10%. The receptor's source is a female donor with papillary thyroid cancer or a benign thyroid nodule (not recorded which). Some clones in this sample may be carry-over from other donors' samples. The sequencing input was tumor tissue.

This CDR3 is CASRFSRGRPYNEQFF. The DNA for the CDR3 is TGCGCCAGCAGATTCTCCAGGGGCAGGCCCTACAATGAGCAGTTCTTC. The rearrangement joins TRBV5-1 to TRBJ2-1, with D possibly being TRBD1 (6 bases). The V end lost 5 bases, the J end lost 2 bases, and 17 bases lay between the germline ends. The CDR3 is 16 amino acids. Germline CDR1 SGHRS, CDR2 YFSETQ. Drawing the rest from reference TRBV5-1 and TRBJ2-1, the complete variable domain is KAGVTQTPRYLIKTRGQQVTLSCSPISGHRSVSWYQQTPGQGLQFLFEYFSETQRNKGNFPGRFSGRQFSNSRSEMNVSTLELGDSALYLCASRFSRGRPYNEQFFGPGTRLTVL.